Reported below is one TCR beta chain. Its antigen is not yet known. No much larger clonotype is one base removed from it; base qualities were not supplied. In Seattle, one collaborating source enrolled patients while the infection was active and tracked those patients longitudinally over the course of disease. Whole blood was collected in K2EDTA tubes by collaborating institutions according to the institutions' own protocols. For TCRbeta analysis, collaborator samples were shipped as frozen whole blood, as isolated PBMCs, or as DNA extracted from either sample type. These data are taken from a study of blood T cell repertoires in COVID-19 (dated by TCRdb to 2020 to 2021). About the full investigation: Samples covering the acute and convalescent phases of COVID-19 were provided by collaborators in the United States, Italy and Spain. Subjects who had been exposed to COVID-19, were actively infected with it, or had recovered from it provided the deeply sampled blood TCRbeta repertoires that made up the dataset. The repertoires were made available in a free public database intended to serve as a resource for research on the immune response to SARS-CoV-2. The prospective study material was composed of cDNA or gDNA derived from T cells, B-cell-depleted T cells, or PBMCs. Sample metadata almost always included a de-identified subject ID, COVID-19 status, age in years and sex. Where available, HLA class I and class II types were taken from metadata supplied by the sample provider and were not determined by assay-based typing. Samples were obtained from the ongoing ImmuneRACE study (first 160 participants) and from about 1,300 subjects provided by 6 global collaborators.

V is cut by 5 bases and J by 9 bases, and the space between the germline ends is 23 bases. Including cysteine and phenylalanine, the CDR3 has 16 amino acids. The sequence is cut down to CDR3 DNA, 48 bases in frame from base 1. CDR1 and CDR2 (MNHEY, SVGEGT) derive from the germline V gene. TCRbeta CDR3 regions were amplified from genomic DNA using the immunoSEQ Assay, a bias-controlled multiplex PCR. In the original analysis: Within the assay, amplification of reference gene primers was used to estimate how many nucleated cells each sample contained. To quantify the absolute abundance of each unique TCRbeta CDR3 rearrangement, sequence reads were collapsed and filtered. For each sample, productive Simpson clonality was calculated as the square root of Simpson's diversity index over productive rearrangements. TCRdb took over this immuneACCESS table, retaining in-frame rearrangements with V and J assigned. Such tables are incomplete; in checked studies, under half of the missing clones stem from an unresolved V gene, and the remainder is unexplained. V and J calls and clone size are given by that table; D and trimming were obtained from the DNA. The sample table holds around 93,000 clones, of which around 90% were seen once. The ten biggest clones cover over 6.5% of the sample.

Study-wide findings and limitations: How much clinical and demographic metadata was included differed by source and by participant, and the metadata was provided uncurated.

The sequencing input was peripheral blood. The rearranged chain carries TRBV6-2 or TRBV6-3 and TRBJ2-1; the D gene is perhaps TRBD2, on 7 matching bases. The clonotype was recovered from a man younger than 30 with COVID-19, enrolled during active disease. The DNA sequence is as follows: TGTGCCAGCAGTCGGCCGTTGGGACGAGGGGGGGGTGAGCAGTTCTTC. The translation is CASSRPLGRGGGEQFF.